This T cell receptor (beta chain) was recovered during a study of CD8+CD57+ T cells in acquired aplastic anemia. Overall study results and limits: The study identified twenty-nine CD8+ CDR3 sequences shared by patients and controls.

Profiling of TCR beta VDJ combinations and CDR3 sequences used genomic DNA as template. TCRdb re-called the reads through MiXCR, storing one row per CDR3 protein. The sample contains fewer than 200,000 distinct CDR3 sequences, about 60% of which appear only once. The CDR3 is made up of 14 amino acids. Looked up from germline, CDR1 is LNHNV and CDR2 is YYDKDF (reference sequence). V dropped 6 bases and J dropped 1; count of bases not matched to a gene: 4. As to this clonotype: Its antigen is not known. No conserved phenylalanine or tryptophan ends this CDR3, so it is likely a read error.

This receptor was taken from a human donor in good health. Sequenced: sorted CD4+, CD8+, or CD8+CD57+ T cells (not recorded which) from PBMCs. This rearrangement joins TRBV15 to TRBJ1-1; 8 bases agree with TRBD1. The CDR3 bases are TGTGCCACCAGGACAGGGGTGAGGAACACTGAAGCTTTCCTT. Its protein is CATRTGVRNTEAFL.